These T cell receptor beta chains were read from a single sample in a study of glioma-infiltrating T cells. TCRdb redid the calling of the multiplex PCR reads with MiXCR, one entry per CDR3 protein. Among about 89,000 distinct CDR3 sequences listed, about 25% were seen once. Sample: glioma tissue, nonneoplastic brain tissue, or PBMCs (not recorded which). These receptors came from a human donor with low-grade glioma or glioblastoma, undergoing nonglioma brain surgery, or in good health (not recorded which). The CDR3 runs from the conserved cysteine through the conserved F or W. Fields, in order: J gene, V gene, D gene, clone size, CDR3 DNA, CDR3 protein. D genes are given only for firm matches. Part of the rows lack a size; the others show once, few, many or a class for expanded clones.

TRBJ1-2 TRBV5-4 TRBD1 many TGTGCCAGCAGCTACCGGGACAGAGGATTCTATGGCTACACCTTC CASSYRDRGFYGYTF
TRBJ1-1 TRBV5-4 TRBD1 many TGTGCCAGCAGCGATCCCTCCAGGGGGAAAGAAGCTTTCTTT CASSDPSRGKEAFF
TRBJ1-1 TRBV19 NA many TGTGCCAGTAGTCAGCGGGGGAGTCACACTGAAGCTTTCTTT CASSQRGSHTEAFF
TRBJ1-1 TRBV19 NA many TGTGCCAGTAGTACTCCAGGGTCTGAAGCTTTCTTT CASSTPGSEAFF
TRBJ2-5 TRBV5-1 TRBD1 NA TGCGCCAGCAGCGGACAGGGTCCCCAGTACTTC CASSGQGPQYF
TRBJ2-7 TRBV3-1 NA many TGTGCCAGCAGCCAAGCGGGGGCCGAAAAGCAGTACTTC CASSQAGAEKQYF
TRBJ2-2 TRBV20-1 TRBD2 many TGCAGTGCTAGAGATAGTAAGGCTAGCGGGGGGTATGGCACCGGGGAGCTGTTTTTT CSARDSKASGGYGTGELFF
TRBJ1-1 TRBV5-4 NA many TGTGCCAGCAGCTTGGCGGGGGAGGACACTGAAGCTTTCTTT CASSLAGEDTEAFF
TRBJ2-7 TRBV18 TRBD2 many TGTGCCAGCTCACCCCGGACTAGCGGCGCCTACGAGCAGTACTTC CASSPRTSGAYEQYF
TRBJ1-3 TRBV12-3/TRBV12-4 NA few TGTGCCAGCACCCTGGGGGGGGACCCTGCCGGAAACACCATATATTTT CASTLGGDPAGNTIYF
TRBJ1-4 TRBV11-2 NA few TGTGCCAGCAGCTCGGGCCTCGCGAGGGAAAAACTGTTTTTT CASSSGLAREKLFF
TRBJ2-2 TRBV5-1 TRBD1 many TGCGCCAGCAGGAGGGGACAGGATCGCACCGGGGAGCTGTTTTTT CASRRGQDRTGELFF
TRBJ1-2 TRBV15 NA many TGTGCCACCAGCAGAGTACAGTTTGATGGCTACACCTTC CATSRVQFDGYTF
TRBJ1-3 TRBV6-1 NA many TGTGCCAGCAGCGCCGACAAGCCCCAGGGAAACACCATATATTTT CASSADKPQGNTIYF
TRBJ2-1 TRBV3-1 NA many TGTGCCAGCAGCAAAAGACTCAATGAGCAGTTCTTC CASSKRLNEQFF
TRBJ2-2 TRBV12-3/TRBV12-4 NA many TGTGCCAGCAGTTTTAGGGACAAGAGGGCCGGGGAGCTGTTTTTT CASSFRDKRAGELFF
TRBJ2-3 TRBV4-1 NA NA TGCGCCAGCAGCCAAGATACTAGCACCACAGATACGCAGTATTTT CASSQDTSTTDTQYF
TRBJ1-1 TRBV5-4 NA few TGTGCCAGCAGCGAGGGACTGCGGATCACTGAAGCTTTCTTT CASSEGLRITEAFF
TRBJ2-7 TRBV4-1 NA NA TGCGCCAGCAGCCAAGTCTTTATCGGGGAACTCCCCTCCTACGAGCAGTACTTC CASSQVFIGELPSYEQYF
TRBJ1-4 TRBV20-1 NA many TGCAGTGCTACAGAGGGAGGACATGAAAAACTGTTTTTT CSATEGGHEKLFF
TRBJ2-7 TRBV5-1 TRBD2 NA TGCGCCAGCAGCGGAATAGCGGGACTCTACGAGCAGTACTTC CASSGIAGLYEQYF
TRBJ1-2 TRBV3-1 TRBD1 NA TGTGCCAGCAGCCTTCAGGGGGCGACTAACTATGGCTACACCTTC CASSLQGATNYGYTF
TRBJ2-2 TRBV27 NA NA TGTGCCAGCAGTTCCATAACTAGGGTCCTAGCCGGGGAGCCGTTTTTT CASSSITRVLAGEPFF
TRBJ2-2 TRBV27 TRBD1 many TGTGCCAGCAGTAAAGGGACAGGGGTCGCCACCGGGGAGCTGTTTTTT CASSKGTGVATGELFF
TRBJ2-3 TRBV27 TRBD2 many TGTGCCAGCAGACTAGCGGGGGACCCCACAGATACGCAGTATTTT CASRLAGDPTDTQYF
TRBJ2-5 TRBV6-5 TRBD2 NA TGTGCCAGCAGTACCGGACTAGCGGGCAGCCAAGAGACCCAGTACTTC CASSTGLAGSQETQYF
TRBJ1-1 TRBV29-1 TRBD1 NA TGCAGCGTCGCCCAGGGGGCAGGCACTGAAGCTTTCTTT CSVAQGAGTEAFF
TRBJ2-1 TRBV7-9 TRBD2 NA TGTGCCAGCAGCCCCGGGACTAGTCCTGCTAGGCAGTTCTTC CASSPGTSPARQFF
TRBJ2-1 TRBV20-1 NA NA TGCAGTGCTTCGGGACGTTACAATGATCAGTTCTTC CSASGRYNDQFF
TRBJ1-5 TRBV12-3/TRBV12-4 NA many TGTGCCAGCAGTTTGACCGGCAATCAGCCCCAGCATTTT CASSLTGNQPQHF
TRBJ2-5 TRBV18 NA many TGTGCCAGCTCACGATTTCAACAGGGCTGGTACCAAGAGACCCAGTACTTC CASSRFQQGWYQETQYF
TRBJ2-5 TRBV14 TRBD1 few TGTGCCAGCAGCCAAATACAGGGGTCTCAAGAGACCCAGTACTTC CASSQIQGSQETQYF
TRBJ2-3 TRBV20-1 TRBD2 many TGCAGTGCTAGTCCTACTAGCGGGTACACAGATACGCAGTATTTT CSASPTSGYTDTQYF
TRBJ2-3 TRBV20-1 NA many TGCAGTGCTAGAGAAATCCTTTTGAGGGGGTTGGCACAAGATACGCAGTATTTT CSAREILLRGLAQDTQYF
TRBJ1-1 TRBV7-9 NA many TGTGCCAGCAGCTTGGCAGACAACACTGAAGCTTTCTTT CASSLADNTEAFF
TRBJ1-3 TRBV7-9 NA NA TGTGCCAGCAGCTTAGAAAGGGCCATGGGAAACACCATATATTTT CASSLERAMGNTIYF
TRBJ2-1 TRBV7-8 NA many TGTGCCAGCAGCTTGAATCGGGGTGAGCAGTTCTTC CASSLNRGEQFF
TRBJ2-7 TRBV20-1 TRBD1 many TGCAGTGCAAGCAGGGGGCTCTACGAGCAGTACTTC CSASRGLYEQYF
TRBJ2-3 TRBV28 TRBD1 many TGTGCCAGCAGTTTATTTGGGACAGGGGGCCGAGATACGCAGTATTTT CASSLFGTGGRDTQYF
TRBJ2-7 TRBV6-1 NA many TGTGCCAGCAGTGAACAGCTCTACGAGCAGTACTTC CASSEQLYEQYF
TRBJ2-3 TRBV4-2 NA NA TGTGCCAGCAGCCAAACTTCGGTAACCGGGGAGTACGATACGCAGTATTTT CASSQTSVTGEYDTQYF
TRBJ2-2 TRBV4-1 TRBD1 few TGCGCCAGCAGCCAAGATGTCCGGACAGGGATCACCGCGGAGCTGTTTTTT CASSQDVRTGITAELFF
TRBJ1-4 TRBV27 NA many TGTGCCAGCAGTTTATCAGGAGGGAAACTTGAAAAACTGTTTTTT CASSLSGGKLEKLFF
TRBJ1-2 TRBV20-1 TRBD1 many TGCAGTGCTCAAGGACAGGGGGCCTATGGCTACACCTTC CSAQGQGAYGYTF
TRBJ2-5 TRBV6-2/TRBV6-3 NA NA TGTGCCAGCAGCATGACAAGGGTGGAGACCAAGTACTTC CASSMTRVETKYF
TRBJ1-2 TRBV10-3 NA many TGTGCCACCCAAAACAGAAACTTAAACTATGGCTACACCTTC CATQNRNLNYGYTF
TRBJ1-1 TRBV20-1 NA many TGCAGTGCTAGAGACCCTCGTGTGAACACTGAAGCTTTCTTT CSARDPRVNTEAFF
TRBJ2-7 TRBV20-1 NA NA TGCAGTGCTATGCACTCGGGGCGGAGGATCTACGAGCAGTACTTC CSAMHSGRRIYEQYF
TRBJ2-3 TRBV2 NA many TGTGCCAGCAGTGAAAACCAGAGCACAGATACGCAGTATTTT CASSENQSTDTQYF
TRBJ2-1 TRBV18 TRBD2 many TGTGCCAGCTCCCGCCCTGGGGGTAGCGGGGGTACCTACAATGAGCAGTTCTTC CASSRPGGSGGTYNEQFF
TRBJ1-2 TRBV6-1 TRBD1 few TGTGCCAGCAGCTCAGGCAGGGGGCCAGATGGCTACACCTTC CASSSGRGPDGYTF
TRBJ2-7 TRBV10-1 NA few TGCGCCATCGGACAGAGTCAGTACTTC CAIGQSQYF
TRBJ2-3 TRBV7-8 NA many TGTGCCAGCAGCTTAGCCGATGATACGCAGTATTTT CASSLADDTQYF
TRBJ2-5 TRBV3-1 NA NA TGTGCCAGCAGCCAAGTTAAAGAGAGCCAGCACTTC CASSQVKESQHF
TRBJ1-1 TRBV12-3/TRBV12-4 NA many TGTGCCAGCAGTTTAATTGGGGAAGGCAACACTGAAGCTTTCTTT CASSLIGEGNTEAFF
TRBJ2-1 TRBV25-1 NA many TGTGCCAGCAGTACCCGGGGTGAGCAGTTCTTC CASSTRGEQFF
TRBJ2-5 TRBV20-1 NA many TGCAGTGCTTCTGAGAGGGCTTGGGAGACCCAGTACTTC CSASERAWETQYF